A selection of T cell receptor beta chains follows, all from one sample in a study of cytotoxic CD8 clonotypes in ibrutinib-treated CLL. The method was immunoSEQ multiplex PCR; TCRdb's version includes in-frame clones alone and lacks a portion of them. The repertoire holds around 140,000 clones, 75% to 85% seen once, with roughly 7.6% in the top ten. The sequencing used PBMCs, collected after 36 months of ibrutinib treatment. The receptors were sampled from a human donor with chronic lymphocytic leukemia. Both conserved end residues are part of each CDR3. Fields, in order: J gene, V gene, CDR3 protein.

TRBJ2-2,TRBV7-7,CASSNPLGGSQNTGELFF
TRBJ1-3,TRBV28,CASSLVRAYSGNTIYF
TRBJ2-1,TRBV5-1,CASSSGTSGVNEQFF
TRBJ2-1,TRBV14,CASSQDTGLAGYSYNEQFF
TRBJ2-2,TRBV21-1,CASSKEISGQGKIGELFF
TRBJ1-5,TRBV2,CASSGQGAGNQPQHF
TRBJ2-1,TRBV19,CASSIGTGITYNEQFF
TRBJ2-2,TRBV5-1,CASSFNGGHNTGELFF
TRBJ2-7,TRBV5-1,CASSPGLTRTYEQYF
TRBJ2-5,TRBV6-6,CASSPRGAGGQETQYF
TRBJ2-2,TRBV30,CAWKLAGTSSAGELFF
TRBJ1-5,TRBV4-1,CASSQVGGNQPQHF
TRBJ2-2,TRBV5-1,CASSPLGLAGGTNTGELFF
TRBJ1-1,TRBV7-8,CASSPSPGGNTEAFF
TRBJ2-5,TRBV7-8,CASSSTLETQYF
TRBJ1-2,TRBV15,CATSRAAVWGANYGYTF
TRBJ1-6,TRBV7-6,CASSLLGSPLHF
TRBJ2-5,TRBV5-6,CASSSGVETQYF
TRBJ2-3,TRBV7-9,CASSSYQQLSTQYF
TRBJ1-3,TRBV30,CAWSNNRNTIYF